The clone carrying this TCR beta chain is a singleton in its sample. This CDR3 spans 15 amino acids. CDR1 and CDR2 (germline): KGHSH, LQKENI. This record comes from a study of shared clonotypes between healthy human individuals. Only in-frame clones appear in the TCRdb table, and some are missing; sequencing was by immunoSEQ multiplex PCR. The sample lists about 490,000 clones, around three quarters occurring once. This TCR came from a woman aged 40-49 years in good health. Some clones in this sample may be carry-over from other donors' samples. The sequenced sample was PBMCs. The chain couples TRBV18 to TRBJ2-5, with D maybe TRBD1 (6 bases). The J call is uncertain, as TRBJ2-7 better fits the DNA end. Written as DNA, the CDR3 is TGTGCCAGCTCACCCGGGGCAGGGGAAGGTCGCGAGCAGTACTTC. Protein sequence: CASSPGAGEGREQYF.